Below, 6 T cell receptor beta chains from the same sample are listed, as sequenced in a study of CD8 T cells in Susac syndrome. Random hexamers were used to reverse transcribe the RNA input (0.5 to 1 ug). TCRdb used MiXCR to reprocess the immunoSEQ multiplex PCR reads, holding one entry per CDR3 protein. This sample yields some 140,000 distinct CDR3 sequences, of which about 93% are seen a single time; around 0.24% belongs to the top ten. Source material: CD8+ T cells from PBMCs. These receptors were collected from a human donor with multiple sclerosis.

The chain joins TRBV29-1 to TRBJ2-7, with TRBD2 as a possible D gene (5 bases). The CDR3 totals 14 residues. Germline CDR1 SQVTM, CDR2 ANQGSEA. V was clipped by 1 base and J by 6 bases, with 16 bases between them. CDR3 bases: TGCAGCGTTGAAGGGTACGGGAACCCCCTCGAGCAGTACTTC. Amino acid sequence: CSVEGYGNPLEQYF.

This rearrangement joins TRBV4-3 to TRBJ2-7, with 7 nucleotides matching TRBD2. The CDR3 contains 17 residues. Germline V gene data show CDR1 as LGHNA and CDR2 as YSLEER. V dropped 0 bases and J dropped 0; count of bases not matched to a gene: 8. The CDR3 loop reads CASSQDEEGGPSYEQYF. The CDR3 nucleotides are TGCGCCAGCAGCCAAGATGAGGAGGGAGGGCCCTCCTACGAGCAGTACTTC.

The rearrangement joins TRBV28 to TRBJ2-6; D is unclear. CDR3 length equals 13 residues. V lost 3 bases and J lost 4, with 4 bases in between. Germline CDR1 MDHEN, CDR2 SYDVKM. The CDR3 is CASSFAGANVLTF. The CDR3 bases are TGTGCCAGCAGTTTCGCCGGGGCCAACGTCCTGACTTTC. The complete variable domain, with remaining parts taken from reference TRBV28 and TRBJ2-6, reads DVKVTQSSRYLVKRTGEKVFLECVQDMDHENMFWYRQDPGLGLRLIYFSYDVKMKEKGDIPEGYSVSREKKERFSLILESASTNQTSMYLCASSFAGANVLTFGAGSRLTVL.

The V and J genes are TRBV10-3 and TRBJ1-2; tentative D call: TRBD1 (5 bases). V lost 3 bases and J lost 3, with 17 bases in between. The CDR3 runs to 16 residues. Germline V CDR1 and CDR2: ENHRY, SYGVKD. The CDR3 nucleotides read TGTGCCATCAGTGATGACAGCGGCTCATCTTACTATGGCTACACCTTC. This gives the protein CAISDDSGSSYYGYTF.

The rearrangement joins TRBV2 to TRBJ2-7; D possibly corresponds to TRBD2 (6 bases). V dropped 7 bases and J dropped 2 bases, with 15 bases sitting between them. CDR3 length: 14 residues. Germline V gene sequence: CDR1 SNHLY, CDR2 FYNNEI. The CDR3 is CASTERVTTYEQYF. The CDR3 coding sequence is TGTGCCAGCACCGAGCGGGTCACGACCTACGAGCAGTACTTC. Drawing the rest from reference TRBV2 and TRBJ2-7, the complete variable domain is EPEVTQTPSHQVTQMGQEVILRCVPISNHLYFYWYRQILGQKVEFLVSFYNNEISEKSEIFDDQFSVERPDGSNFTLKIRSTKLEDSAMYFCASTERVTTYEQYFGPGTRLTVT.

V usage is TRBV18 and J usage is TRBJ2-4, with a tentative D call TRBD1 (5 bases). The V end lost 2 bases, the J end lost 15 bases, and 17 bases lay between the germline ends. Germline CDR1 reads KGHSH; CDR2 reads LQKENI. The CDR3 is 13 residues long. The CDR3 here is CASSPIPTDMGYF. As DNA, the CDR3 is TGTGCCAGCTCACCAATTCCGACGGACATGGGGTACTTC.